This T cell receptor beta chain came from a study of CDR3 diversity in severe acne. TCRdb re-analysed the PCR reads in MiXCR, keeping a single row per CDR3 protein. Of about 85,000 distinct CDR3 sequences in the sample, 48% were seen once. This clonotype has ten or more counts. CDR1 is SGHDT, CDR2 YYEEEE, per germline. V dropped 4 bases and J dropped 9 bases, with 16 bases sitting between them. The CDR3 consists of 13 residues. Sequenced sample: blood. The J gene is TRBJ1-1, the V gene TRBV5-6; D gene unclear. This receptor was taken from a male donor in good health, serving as a control. DNA of the CDR3: TGTGCCAGCAGCGACACCGGACGGCAACAAGCTTTCTTT. Its protein is CASSDTGRQQAFF.